This T cell receptor beta chain was documented in a study of technical replicates of blood from a handful of donors. CDR3 size: 12 residues. V lost 5 bases, J lost 8 bases, and 5 bases stayed unmatched. The germline gives CDR1 SEHNR, CDR2 FQNEAQ (reference sequence). Assay: immunoSEQ multiplex PCR; the TCRdb copy retains only in-frame clones and omits some. The sample shows some 90,000 clones, 85% to 95% of them seen only once. The TCR originated in a human donor in good health. The sample comprised T cells isolated from PBMCs. The genes are TRBV7-9 and TRBJ1-2; 7 bases are shared with TRBD1. CDR3 sequence reads: CASSHRGDGYTF. The CDR3 bases are TGTGCCAGCAGCCACAGGGGTGACGGCTACACCTTC.